The 10 T cell receptor beta chains below come from one sample, sequenced in a study of T cells in Graves' hyperthyroidism and ophthalmopathy. From RNA transcripts, TCR beta CDR3 regions were amplified. Initially, a first-round RT-PCR of the TCR CDR3 employed the HTBI primer set. TCRdb itself ran the multiplex PCR reads through MiXCR, one entry per CDR3 protein. The sample gives about 200,000 distinct CDR3 sequences, 15% to 20% of which show up once; 50% is in the top ten. The sequenced sample was blood. These TCRs come from a man aged 45-65 years with Graves' hyperthyroidism.

This clonotype was counted ten times or more. The CDR3 here is CASHDRGSSPFF. The CDR3 DNA reads as TGTGCCAGCCACGACAGGGGATCTAGTCCGTTCTTC. V and J are TRBV27 and TRBJ2-1, with 8 bases identical to TRBD1. The length of the CDR3 is 12 residues. The germline CDR1 and CDR2 sequences are MNHEY and SMNVEV (reference sequence). Trimming cost V 8 bases and J 15 bases; bases outside gene matches: 12.

This clonotype was observed many times. The chain joins TRBV6-2 or TRBV6-3 to TRBJ1-1; 10 bases line up with TRBD1. CDR3 length: 17 amino acids. From germline, CDR1 is MNHEY and CDR2 SVGEGT. J was trimmed by 6 bases and V by 7 bases; bases with no gene match: 17. This chain's CDR3 is CASNPGQGHSVRSEAFF. The CDR3 coding sequence is TGTGCCAGCAACCCGGGACAGGGGCATTCGGTACGCTCTGAAGCTTTCTTT.

This clonotype has at least ten counts. The chain has TRBV2 and TRBJ2-7; D is unresolved. The V end was cut by 5 bases, the J end by 5 bases, with 7 bases between. This CDR3 spans 11 amino acids. CDR1 is SNHLY, CDR2 FYNNEI, per germline. This CDR3 reads CASSPFDEQYF. The DNA of the CDR3 is TGTGCCAGCAGTCCGTTCGACGAGCAGTACTTC.

This clonotype was observed at least ten times. The J gene is TRBJ2-1, the V gene TRBV6-2 or TRBV6-3; D is uncertain. V gave up 4 bases and J gave up 0 bases, with 10 bases separating them. The germline V gene encodes CDR1 MNHEY and CDR2 SVGEGT. This CDR3 has 15 amino acids. The CDR3 sequence is CASSFVKSSYNEQFF. CDR3 sequence (DNA): TGTGCCAGCAGTTTTGTCAAGAGCTCCTACAATGAGCAGTTCTTC.

This clonotype was picked up many times. V is TRBV3-1 and J is TRBJ2-2; D uncertain. Germline assignment: CDR1 LGHDT and CDR2 YNNKEL (reference sequence). V gave up 4 bases and J gave up 4 bases, with 7 bases separating them. The CDR3 contains 13 residues. The DNA for the CDR3 is TGTGCCAGCAGCCGAGGCAGCACCGGGGAGCTGTTTTTT. Its translation: CASSRGSTGELFF.

The chain carries TRBV6-1 and TRBJ2-7; D ambiguous. Germline CDR1 MNHNS, CDR2 SASEGT. This CDR3 spans 12 amino acids. Trimming shortened V by 6 bases and J by 5 bases, and 11 bases separated the two germline ends. The CDR3 loop reads CASRHGRDEQYF. DNA for the CDR3: TGTGCCAGCAGGCATGGAAGGGACGAGCAGTACTTC.

The sample holds many counts of this clonotype. This chain joins TRBV6-1 and TRBJ2-3, with a possible D match to TRBD1 (6 bases). The CDR3 has 15 residues. From germline, CDR1 is MNHNS and CDR2 SASEGT. V lost 5 bases and J lost 0, with 12 bases in between. CDR3 nucleotide sequence: TGTGCCAGCAGTAACACAGGGACCAGCACAGATACGCAGTATTTT. This gives the protein CASSNTGTSTDTQYF.

This clonotype was detected only a few times. This chain joins TRBV13 and TRBJ2-3, with 8 bases lining up with TRBD2. This CDR3 is 16 amino acids long. Germline CDR1 PRHDT, CDR2 FYEKMQ (reference sequence). V lost 2 bases, J lost 2 bases, and 6 bases stayed unmatched. CDR3 residues: CASSLYLAGLTDTQYF. CDR3 sequence (DNA): TGTGCCAGCAGCTTATATTTAGCGGGGCTCACAGATACGCAGTATTTT. Full variable domain (remainder filled in from reference TRBV13 and TRBJ2-3): AAGVIQSPRHLIKEKRETATLKCYPIPRHDTVYWYQQGPGQDPQFLISFYEKMQSDKGSIPDRFSAQQFSDYHSELNMSSLELGDSALYFCASSLYLAGLTDTQYFGPGTRLTVL.

This clonotype was counted many times. The rearrangement uses TRBV12-3 or TRBV12-4 and TRBJ1-6; possibly TRBD1 for D (5 bases). This CDR3 has 15 residues. V gave up 6 bases and J gave up 3 bases, with 12 bases separating them. In nucleotides, the CDR3 is TGTGCCAGCAGCAAAGGGGTTAGCTATAATTCACCCCTCCACTTT. Amino acid sequence: CASSKGVSYNSPLHF.

In the case of this clonotype: A much bigger clone sits one base away, suggesting this may be a read error. The chain joins TRBV11-2 to TRBJ1-3, with 7 bases lining up with TRBD1. Germline loops: CDR1 SGHAT, CDR2 FQNNGV. The CDR3 has 15 residues. The DNA for the CDR3 is TGTGTCAGCAGCGGACAGGTTCGGTCTGGAAACACCATATATTTT. It translates to CVSSGQVRSGNTIYF. The complete variable domain, with remaining parts taken from reference TRBV11-2 and TRBJ1-3, reads EAGVAQSPRYKIIEKRQSVAFWCNPISGHATLYWYQQILGQGPKLLIQFQNNGVVDDSQLPKDRFSAERLKGVDSTLKIQPAKLEDSAVYLCVSSGQVRSGNTIYFGEGSWLTVV.